This T cell receptor beta chain was captured in a study of breast tumors, draining lymph nodes, adjacent tissues. TCRdb reanalysed the multiplex PCR reads using MiXCR and keeps one entry per CDR3 protein. The table has approximately 45,000 distinct CDR3 sequences, under 25% seen once. Germline V CDR1 and CDR2: DFQATT, SNEGSKA (reference sequence). The V end lost 6 bases, the J end lost 7 bases, and 13 bases lay between the germline ends. The CDR3 sequence is 12 residues long. This clonotype has more than one count but fewer than ten. The sample comprised breast tumor tissue. The sequence was obtained from a female donor with breast cancer. Some clones in this sample may be carry-over from other donors' samples. The chain recombines TRBV20-1 with TRBJ2-1; the D gene is possibly TRBD2 (5 bases). The CDR3 DNA sequence: TGCAGTGCAACGCAACTAGTAAATGAGCAGTTCTTC. Translated: CSATQLVNEQFF.